Described below is a single T cell receptor (beta chain) sequence and its context. No antigen is known for it. The data belong to a study of T cell responses to AZD1222 COVID-19 vaccine. Findings of the study overall: Nearly half of spike-specific TCRs reportedly target variant regions that are unmutated in the B.1.351 and B.1.1.7 variants.

This table comes from immunoSEQ multiplex PCR, and its TCRdb copy is limited to in-frame clones, with some not included. The data contain roughly 13,000 clones, roughly four fifths of them seen just once; the ten biggest clones take up 30% to 40%. The V gene's germline CDR1 is SGHTA and CDR2 FQGTGA. This CDR3 region has 13 residues. Trimming stripped 5 bases from V and 0 bases from J, with 7 bases between. This chain joins TRBV7-3 and TRBJ1-1; D is perhaps TRBD1 (5 bases). The TCR comes from an adult who received the AZD1222 COVID-19 vaccine. The sample was peripheral blood, taken 28 days after the second AZD1222 dose. The CDR3 loop reads CASSETVNTEAFF. The CDR3 DNA sequence: TGTGCCAGCAGCGAGACAGTGAACACTGAAGCTTTCTTT.